The entry below describes one TCR beta chain. The antigen is unknown. The data were obtained in a study of blood T cells in healthy people across ages. Study overall: Capture by template switching was about one barcoded beta molecule per two T cells.

All donors came from Russia, were Caucasian and healthy, and spanned ages about 6 to 90. Study observations and caveats: Versus aged donors, long-lived donors had higher diversity and more naive CD4+ cells.

Germline CDR1 SEHNR, CDR2 FQNEAQ (reference sequence). V was pared by 3 bases and J by 2 bases, with 5 bases of the junction left unmatched. This CDR3 spans 15 amino acids. Through a sample-barcoded 5' primer and a J-beta primer mix, a second PCR was run for roughly 6 to 11 cycles. Each cDNA molecule was tagged by a template-switch adaptor that had 12 random nucleotides. MiXCR, applied by TCRdb to the 5' RACE reads, yields one record per CDR3 protein. The sample holds hundreds of thousands of distinct CDR3 sequences, about 53% seen once. The sequencing input was blood. The chain couples TRBV7-9 to TRBJ2-3; 7 nucleotides agree with TRBD1. The clonotype originates from a man aged 80 or over in good health. The CDR3 protein is CASSFGTASTDTQYF. The DNA of the CDR3 is TGTGCCAGCAGCTTCGGGACAGCTTCCACAGATACGCAGTATTTT.